This T cell receptor beta chain was identified during a study of cytotoxic CD8 clonotypes in ibrutinib-treated CLL. This CDR3 region has 15 residues. The junction had 5 bases not matched to a gene; V was cut back by 0 bases and J by 7 bases. Per the germline V gene, CDR1 is SGHRS and CDR2 is YFSETQ. This clone was recorded once. Sequenced by immunoSEQ multiplex PCR; TCRdb stores in-frame clones only, minus some. The sample consists of more than 85,000 clones, approximately 82% of them appearing once. The rearrangement links TRBV5-1 to TRBJ2-1; 9 bases align to TRBD1. The sequence was collected from a human donor with chronic lymphocytic leukemia. The sequences come from PBMCs, collected after 12 months of ibrutinib treatment. The CDR3 sequence: CASSLVGQGSNEQFF. The CDR3 region has the DNA TGCGCCAGCAGCTTGGTGGGACAGGGTTCGAATGAGCAGTTCTTC.